This TCR beta chain was recorded in a study of cytomegalovirus exposure and HLA in healthy donors. General study results and limits: Subsequent analysis showed first-cohort TCR clusters tending to co-occur in some 110 validation repertoires. Most TCR sequences were rare, but some public TCRs occurred in many donors. Researchers reported that a few CMV-associated chains were confirmed in vitro as CMV antigen-specific.

This CDR3 spans 17 amino acids. Looked up from germline, CDR1 is KGHSH and CDR2 is LQKENI. V lost 1 base, J lost 3 bases, and 18 bases lay in between. In regard to this clone: Antigen unknown.

Libraries were prepared by immunoSEQ multiplex PCR; TCRdb keeps only in-frame clonotypes and omits some of them. The sample has tens of thousands of clones, over 85% seen once; the top ten hold approximately 0.69%. The chain couples TRBV18 to TRBJ1-2; D possibly corresponds to TRBD1 (5 bases). The TCR was taken from a woman between 18 and 29 years old in good health and CMV-seronegative. The specimen sequenced was PBMCs. The CDR3 DNA is TGTGCCAGCTCACCACTGAACGTCTACAGGTCTCACTATGGCTACACCTTC. It codes for CASSPLNVYRSHYGYTF.